This entry features one TCR beta chain sequence. Its antigen remains unidentified. No much larger clone is present one base from it, and per-base qualities are unavailable. Trimming costs V 5 bases and J 0 bases, and their ends lie 2 bases apart. The CDR3 runs 11 amino acids, cysteine and phenylalanine included. The read is trimmed to its CDR3 DNA, 33 bases read in frame from base 1. This sample stems from a study of T cell changes during pregnancy in multiple sclerosis (dated by TCRdb to 2018 to 2020). About the full investigation: The study looked at changes in the T cell repertoire across pregnancy in women with multiple sclerosis.

Receptor libraries were prepared by the immunoSEQ multiplex PCR assay. TCRdb took over this immuneACCESS table, retaining in-frame rearrangements with V and J assigned. Such tables are incomplete; in checked studies, under half of the missing clones stem from an unresolved V gene, and the remainder is unexplained. For this sample the table gives about 44,000 clones, of which 85% to 95% were detected only once. The leading ten clones occupy 1.3% of the sample. Here the chain combines TRBV5-7 and TRBJ2-5; the D gene is not confidently resolved. TRBV5-7 is flagged as an ORF with uncertain function. Sequenced input: peripheral blood. This TCR was sampled from a female donor with multiple sclerosis, enrolled in a pregnancy study. In nucleotides, the sequence is TGTGCCAGCAGATACCAAGAGACCCAGTACTTC. Translation gives CASRYQETQYF.